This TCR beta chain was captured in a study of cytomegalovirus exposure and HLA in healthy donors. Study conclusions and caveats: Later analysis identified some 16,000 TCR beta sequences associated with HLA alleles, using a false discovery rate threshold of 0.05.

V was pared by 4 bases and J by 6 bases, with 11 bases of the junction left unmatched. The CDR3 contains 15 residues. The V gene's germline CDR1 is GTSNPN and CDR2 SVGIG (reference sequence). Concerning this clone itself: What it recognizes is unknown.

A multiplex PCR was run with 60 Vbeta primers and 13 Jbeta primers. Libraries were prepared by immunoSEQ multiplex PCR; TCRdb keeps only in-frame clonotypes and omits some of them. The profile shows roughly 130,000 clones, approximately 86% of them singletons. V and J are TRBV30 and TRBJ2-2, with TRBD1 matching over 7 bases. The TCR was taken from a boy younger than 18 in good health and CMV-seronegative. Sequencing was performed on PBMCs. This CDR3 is CAWTKNRGISGELFF. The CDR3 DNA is TGTGCCTGGACCAAAAACAGGGGTATTTCCGGGGAGCTGTTTTTT.